Following are 5 T cell receptor beta chains from one sample sequenced in a study of T cells in Graves' hyperthyroidism and ophthalmopathy. RNA transcripts yielded amplified TCR beta CDR3 regions. First-round RT-PCR of the TCR CDR3 relied on the HTBI primer set. Using its own MiXCR run on the multiplex PCR reads, TCRdb lists one record per CDR3 protein. The sample contains more than 450,000 distinct CDR3 sequences, 20% of which appear only once. Sequencing was done on a sample of blood. These receptors were taken from a man between 40 and 49 years old with Graves' ophthalmopathy.

This clonotype was counted only a few times. The chain couples TRBV3-1 to TRBJ2-7, with 12 nucleotides matching TRBD2. This CDR3 region has 19 residues. Germline V gives CDR1 LGHDT, CDR2 YNNKEL (reference sequence). The trim removed 3 bases at V and 4 bases at J, leaving 16 bases unmatched. This CDR3 is CASSHRVYPGLAGLYEQYF. CDR3 sequence (DNA): TGTGCCAGCAGCCATAGGGTCTATCCAGGACTAGCGGGATTATACGAGCAGTACTTC.

The V gene is TRBV19, the J gene TRBJ1-1, with 9 bases aligning to TRBD1. The germline V gene encodes CDR1 LNHDA and CDR2 SQIVND (reference sequence). The trim removed 6 bases at V and 11 bases at J, leaving 10 bases unmatched. The CDR3 contains 13 residues. CDR3 sequence: CASSLFGTGTAFF. CDR3 coding DNA: TGTGCCAGTAGCCTCTTCGGGACAGGGACGGCTTTCTTT.

The chain is built from TRBV6-1 and TRBJ2-3, with 8 bases matching TRBD2. The CDR3 totals 15 residues. With V trimmed by 3 bases and J by 2 bases, 4 bases remained unmatched. CDR1 MNHNS and CDR2 SASEGT come from the germline V gene. The CDR3 region has the DNA TGTGCCAGCAGTGATCAGCGGGGGTTCACAGATACGCAGTATTTT. Translation gives CASSDQRGFTDTQYF.

This clonotype was counted a few times. J is TRBJ2-7 and V is TRBV20-1; D is unresolved. CDR1 is DFQATT, CDR2 SNEGSKA, per germline (reference sequence). The V end lost 6 bases, the J end lost 0 bases, and 12 bases lay between the germline ends. The CDR3 is 13 residues long. CDR3 amino acids: CSAEGSYSYEQYF. In nucleotides, the CDR3 is TGCAGTGCGGAAGGCAGTTACTCCTACGAGCAGTACTTC.

Remarks on this clonotype: A clone one base away is much larger, so this may be a read error. J is TRBJ2-7 and V is TRBV11-2; 8 bases align to TRBD2. The CDR3 contains 15 residues. Germline trimming cut 2 bases from V and 2 bases from J; bases unmatched to any gene: 5. Germline CDR1 is SGHAT and CDR2 is FQNNGV. DNA for the CDR3: TGTGCCAGCAGCTTAATTAGCGGGAACGCCTACGAGCAGTACTTC. Residues: CASSLISGNAYEQYF.